This TCR beta chain was sequenced for a study of blood T cell repertoires in COVID-19. Assay used: immunoSEQ multiplex PCR; TCRdb lists only in-frame clones, some missing. This table holds roughly 75,000 clones, 81% found once. The clonotype was recovered from a woman aged 70 to 79 with acute or convalescent COVID-19. The sequenced sample consisted of peripheral blood.

The CDR3 protein is CASSAPGQPYNEQFF. The CDR3 region has the DNA TGTGCCAGCAGCGCCCCGGGACAACCCTACAATGAGCAGTTCTTC. The genes are TRBV7-2 and TRBJ2-1; possible D gene TRBD1, 6 bases. V lost 5 bases and J lost 2, with 13 bases in between. Germline CDR1 SGHTA, CDR2 FQGNSA. The CDR3 totals 15 residues.